The source of this T cell receptor beta chain is a study of cytomegalovirus exposure and HLA in healthy donors. In the PCR, 60 Vbeta and 13 Jbeta primers were used. Produced via immunoSEQ multiplex PCR; TCRdb's table is partial and in-frame only. There are tens of thousands of clones in the sample; over 65% occur only once, and around 3% lies in the top ten. CDR3 length: 19 residues. The germline V gene encodes CDR1 LGHNA and CDR2 YSLEER. The chain couples TRBV4-3 to TRBJ2-5; 16 positions agree with TRBD2. The last part of the DNA fits TRBJ2-7 better; the J call may be wrong. The sample was PBMCs. This TCR was recovered from a man aged 50 to 59 in good health and CMV-seropositive. CDR3 residues: CASSQDHRGTSGRAYEQYF. DNA for the CDR3: TGCGCCAGCAGCCAAGATCACCGCGGGACTAGCGGGAGGGCCTACGAGCAGTACTTC.